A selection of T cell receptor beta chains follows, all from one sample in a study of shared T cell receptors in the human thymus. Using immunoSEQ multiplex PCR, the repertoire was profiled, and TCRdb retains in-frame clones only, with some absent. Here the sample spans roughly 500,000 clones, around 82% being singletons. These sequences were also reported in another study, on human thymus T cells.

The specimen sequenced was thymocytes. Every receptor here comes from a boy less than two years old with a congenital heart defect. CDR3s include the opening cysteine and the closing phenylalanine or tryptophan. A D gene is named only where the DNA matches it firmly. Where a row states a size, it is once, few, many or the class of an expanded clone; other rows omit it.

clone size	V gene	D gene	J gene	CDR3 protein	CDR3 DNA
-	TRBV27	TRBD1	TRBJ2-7	CASGKTGTYEQYF	TGTGCCAGCGGAAAGACAGGGACCTACGAGCAGTACTTC
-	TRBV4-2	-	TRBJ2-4	CASSQDELREAKNIQYF	TGTGCCAGCAGCCAAGATGAGCTCCGGGAGGCCAAAAACATTCAGTACTTC
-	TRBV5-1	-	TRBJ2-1	CASSFDRYNEQFF	TGCGCCAGCAGCTTCGACAGGTACAATGAGCAGTTCTTC
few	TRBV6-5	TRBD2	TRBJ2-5	CASSHLGLAEETQYF	TGTGCCAGCAGTCACCTGGGACTAGCGGAAGAGACCCAGTACTTC
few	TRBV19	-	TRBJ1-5	CASSIWGGYSNQPQHF	TGTGCCAGTAGTATATGGGGCGGTTATAGCAATCAGCCCCAGCATTTT
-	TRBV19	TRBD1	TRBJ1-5	CASWPGQGTNQPQHF	TGTGCCAGTTGGCCGGGACAGGGCACAAATCAGCCCCAGCATTTT
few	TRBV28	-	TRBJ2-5	CASGLGRSQETQYF	TGTGCCAGCGGTTTGGGCAGGTCCCAAGAGACCCAGTACTTC
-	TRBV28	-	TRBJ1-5	CASSYGQPQHF	TGTGCCAGCAGTTACGGTCAGCCCCAGCATTTT
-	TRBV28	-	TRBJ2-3	CASSRSTDTQYF	TGTGCCAGCAGCCGGAGCACAGATACGCAGTATTTT
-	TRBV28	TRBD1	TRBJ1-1	CASSTPGGAKSRNTEAFF	TGTGCCAGCAGTACCCCAGGGGGCGCAAAAAGTAGAAACACTGAAGCTTTCTTT
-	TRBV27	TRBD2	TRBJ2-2	CASSPPGLYTGELFF	TGTGCCAGCAGCCCACCGGGACTATACACCGGGGAGCTGTTTTTT
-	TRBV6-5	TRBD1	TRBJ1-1	CASLKTGNSGEAFF	TGTGCCAGCCTTAAGACAGGGAACTCCGGTGAAGCTTTCTTT
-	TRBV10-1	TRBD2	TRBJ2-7	CASSESGTTAYEQYF	TGCGCCAGCAGCGAATCCGGGACTACCGCCTACGAGCAGTACTTC
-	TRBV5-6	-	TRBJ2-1	CASSLGRDRPTYNEQFF	TGTGCCAGCAGCTTGGGAAGAGACAGGCCAACCTACAATGAGCAGTTCTTC
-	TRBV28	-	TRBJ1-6	CASSSPGLSSYNSPLHF	TGTGCCAGCAGTTCCCCGGGACTGAGCTCCTATAATTCACCCCTCCACTTT
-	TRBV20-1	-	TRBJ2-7	CSARCRDEQYF	TGCAGTGCTAGGTGCAGGGACGAGCAGTACTTC
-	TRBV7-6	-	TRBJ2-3	CASSLGRVASTDTQYF	TGTGCCAGCAGCTTAGGCAGGGTAGCCAGCACAGATACGCAGTATTTT
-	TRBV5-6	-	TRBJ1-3	CASSWKTGSGNTIYF	TGTGCCAGCAGTTGGAAGACAGGCTCTGGAAACACCATATATTTT
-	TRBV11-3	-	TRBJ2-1	CASSRGYPWDNEQFF	TGTGCCAGCAGCCGAGGGTACCCCTGGGACAATGAGCAGTTCTTC
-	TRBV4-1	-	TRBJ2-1	CASSQGRDSAIYNEQFF	TGCGCCAGCAGCCAAGGCCGGGACTCAGCGATCTACAATGAGCAGTTCTTC
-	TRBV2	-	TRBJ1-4	CASKRANEKLFF	TGTGCCAGCAAGAGGGCAAATGAAAAACTGTTTTTT
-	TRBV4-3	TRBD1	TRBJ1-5	CASSRTTGASNQPQHF	TGCGCCAGCAGCCGTACAACAGGGGCTAGCAATCAGCCCCAGCATTTT
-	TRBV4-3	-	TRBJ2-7	CASSQGSGVPYEQYF	TGCGCCAGCAGCCAAGGGTCCGGGGTCCCCTACGAGCAGTACTTC
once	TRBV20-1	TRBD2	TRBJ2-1	CSALGLGGQFF	TGCAGTGCACTTGGACTAGGCGGGCAGTTCTTC
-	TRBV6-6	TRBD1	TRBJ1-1	CASSDVGQEAFF	TGTGCCAGCAGTGACGTGGGACAGGAAGCTTTCTTT
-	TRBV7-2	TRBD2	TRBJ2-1	CASSLHAGGSYNEQFF	TGTGCCAGCAGCTTACACGCGGGGGGCTCCTACAATGAGCAGTTCTTC
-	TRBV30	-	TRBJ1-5	CAWSQKGMGNQPQHF	TGTGCCTGGAGTCAGAAGGGGATGGGCAATCAGCCCCAGCATTTT
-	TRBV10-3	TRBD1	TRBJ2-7	CAISKRVDREFYEQYF	TGTGCCATCAGCAAAAGGGTGGACAGGGAATTCTACGAGCAGTACTTC
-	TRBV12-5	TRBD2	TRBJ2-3	CASGGLDADHDTQYF	TGTGCTAGTGGCGGACTAGACGCGGATCACGATACGCAGTATTTT
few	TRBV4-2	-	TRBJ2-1	CASSQVAERGYNEQFF	TGTGCCAGCAGCCAAGTGGCTGAGAGGGGGTACAATGAGCAGTTCTTC
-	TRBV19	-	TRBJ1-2	CASSIDPAGSYGYTF	TGTGCCAGTAGTATAGATCCGGCAGGTAGCTATGGCTACACCTTC
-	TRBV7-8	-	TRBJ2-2	CASSFGGNTGELFF	TGTGCCAGCAGCTTCGGAGGGAACACCGGGGAGCTGTTTTTT
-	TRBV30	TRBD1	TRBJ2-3	CAWEQGLLTDTQYF	TGTGCCTGGGAACAGGGGCTCCTCACAGATACGCAGTATTTT
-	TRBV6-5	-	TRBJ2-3	CASSSSKDSDTQYF	TGTGCCAGCAGTTCCTCTAAGGACTCGGATACGCAGTATTTT
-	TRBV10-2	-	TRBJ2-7	CASTKAAGTGLAEQYF	TGCGCCAGCACAAAGGCCGCCGGGACTGGGTTAGCCGAGCAGTACTTC
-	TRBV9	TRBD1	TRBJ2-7	CASSPPGQGIYEQYF	TGTGCCAGCAGCCCTCCCGGACAGGGGATCTACGAGCAGTACTTC
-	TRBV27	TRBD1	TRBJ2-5	CASSPFDRGLRETQYF	TGTGCCAGCAGTCCCTTCGACAGGGGACTCCGGGAGACCCAGTACTTC
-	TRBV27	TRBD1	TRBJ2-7	CASRPTTGTGGFPSSYEQYF	TGTGCCAGCAGGCCGACCACCGGGACAGGGGGCTTCCCTAGCTCCTACGAGCAGTACTTC
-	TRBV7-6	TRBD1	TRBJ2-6	CASSLGTAGANVLTF	TGTGCCAGCAGTCTAGGGACAGCTGGGGCCAACGTCCTGACTTTC
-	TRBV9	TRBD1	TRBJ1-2	CASSVGSRRETGGPNYGYTF	TGTGCCAGCAGCGTAGGGTCCAGGAGGGAAACAGGGGGCCCTAACTATGGCTACACCTTC
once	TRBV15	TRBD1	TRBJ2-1	CATSRTPQGAGNEQFF	TGTGCCACCAGCAGAACTCCTCAGGGGGCGGGTAATGAGCAGTTCTTC
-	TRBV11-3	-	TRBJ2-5	CASSSSTGETQYF	TGTGCCAGCAGCTCCTCGACCGGGGAGACCCAGTACTTC
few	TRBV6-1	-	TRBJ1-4	CASYYEKLFF	TGTGCCAGCTATTATGAAAAACTGTTTTTT
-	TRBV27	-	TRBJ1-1	CASSSSRQALEAFF	TGTGCCAGCAGTTCCTCTAGACAGGCCCTAGAAGCTTTCTTT
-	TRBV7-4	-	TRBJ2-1	CASSPNLRDTYNEQFF	TGTGCCAGCAGCCCTAATCTCCGGGACACCTACAATGAGCAGTTCTTC
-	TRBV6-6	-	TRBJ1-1	CASSKKGPRVNTEAFF	TGTGCCAGCAGTAAGAAGGGGCCCAGGGTGAACACTGAAGCTTTCTTT
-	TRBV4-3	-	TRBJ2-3	CASSQDPARTDTQYF	TGCGCCAGCAGCCAAGATCCAGCGAGGACAGATACGCAGTATTTT
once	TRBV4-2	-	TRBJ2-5	CASRLKEKNQETQYF	TGTGCCAGCCGACTGAAGGAAAAGAACCAAGAGACCCAGTACTTC
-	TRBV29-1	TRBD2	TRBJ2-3	CSVEAPSGRRSTDTQYF	TGCAGCGTTGAAGCTCCTAGCGGGAGAAGGAGCACAGATACGCAGTATTTT
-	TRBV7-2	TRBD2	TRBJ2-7	CASSLALGLAGDRYEQYF	TGTGCCAGCAGCTTAGCGCTGGGACTAGCGGGAGATAGGTACGAGCAGTACTTC
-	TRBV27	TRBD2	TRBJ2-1	CASNLAGRRNEQFF	TGTGCCAGCAACCTAGCGGGCCGGAGGAATGAGCAGTTCTTC
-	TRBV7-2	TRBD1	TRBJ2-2	CASSLGQGPGELFF	TGTGCCAGCAGCTTGGGACAGGGGCCCGGGGAGCTGTTTTTT
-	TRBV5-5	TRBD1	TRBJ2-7	CASSPWTGVPSYEQYF	TGTGCCAGCAGCCCTTGGACAGGGGTACCCTCCTACGAGCAGTACTTC
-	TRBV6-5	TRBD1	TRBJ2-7	CASRGQGSYEQYF	TGTGCCAGCAGGGGACAGGGATCCTACGAGCAGTACTTC
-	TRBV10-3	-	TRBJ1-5	CAAAGQGRFSNQPQHF	TGTGCCGCCGCGGGGCAGGGACGCTTTAGCAATCAGCCCCAGCATTTT